A single sample is the source of the 28 T cell receptor beta chains below, sequenced in a study of cytomegalovirus exposure and HLA in healthy donors. A multiplex PCR was run with 60 Vbeta primers and 13 Jbeta primers. Some clones are missing from TCRdb's copy, which holds only in-frame ones; the method was immunoSEQ multiplex PCR. This table has more than 100,000 clones, 75% to 80% appearing once. Material for sequencing was PBMCs. Source of these receptors: a male donor in good health and CMV-seronegative.

This sequence joins TRBV18 and TRBJ1-1, with TRBD1 identical over 12 bases. V was pared by 4 bases and J by 1 base, with 13 bases of the junction left unmatched. Germline CDR1 reads KGHSH; CDR2 reads LQKENI. The CDR3 contains 19 residues. The CDR3 is CASSQFVGTGGAGNTEAFF. The CDR3 region has the DNA TGTGCCAGCTCACAATTTGTAGGGACAGGGGGCGCGGGGAACACTGAAGCTTTCTTT. Full variable domain (remainder filled in from reference TRBV18 and TRBJ1-1): NAGVMQNPRHLVRRRGQEARLRCSPMKGHSHVYWYRQLPEEGLKFMVYLQKENIIDESGMPKERFSAEFPKEGPSILRIQQVVRGDSAAYFCASSQFVGTGGAGNTEAFFGQGTRLTVV.

This clone was seen only a few times. This chain joins TRBV5-6 and TRBJ2-7; tentatively, D is TRBD2 (5 bases). Deletions cut 4 bases from V and 0 bases from J, with 8 bases between. Germline lookup yields CDR1 SGHDT and CDR2 YYEEEE. The length of the CDR3 is 13 residues. In DNA form, the CDR3 reads TGTGCCAGCAGCCACCGGGACTCCTACGAGCAGTACTTC. Translated, it gives CASSHRDSYEQYF.

On this clone itself: At one end the junction does not follow the germline gene, possibly because of a read error. The chain combines TRBV7-7 with TRBJ2-5, with 9 nucleotides matching TRBD1. The CDR3 has 15 amino acids. Per germline, CDR1 SSHAT and CDR2 FNYEAQ (reference sequence). The CDR3 reads CASSFGTGRGETQYF. CDR3 sequence (DNA): TGTGCTAGCAGCTTTGGGACAGGGAGGGGAGAGACCCAGTACTTC.

A single count supports this clone. The chain couples TRBV9 to TRBJ2-2; D may be TRBD1 (5 bases). Trimming stripped 2 bases from V and 5 bases from J, with 13 bases between. Germline V CDR1 and CDR2: SGDLS, YYNGEE. This CDR3 has 15 amino acids. The CDR3: CASSVETGRTGELFF. For the CDR3, the DNA is TGTGCCAGCAGCGTCGAAACAGGTCGGACCGGGGAGCTGTTTTTT.

This clone was seen a handful of times. The chain joins TRBV7-9 to TRBJ1-1, with a possible D match to TRBD1 (6 bases). Germline CDR1 and CDR2: SEHNR and FQNEAQ (reference sequence). CDR3 length: 14 amino acids. V gave up 3 bases and J gave up 5 bases, with 13 bases separating them. The CDR3 is CASSFQAGVTEAFF. In DNA, the CDR3 is TGTGCCAGCAGCTTCCAGGCAGGGGTTACTGAAGCTTTCTTT.

The gene calls are TRBV4-1 and TRBJ2-5; the D gene is possibly TRBD1 (5 bases). V was trimmed by 0 bases and J by 6 bases, leaving 20 bases between them. Germline V gene sequence: CDR1 MGHRA, CDR2 YSYEKL. The CDR3 sequence is 17 residues long. The chain's CDR3 is CASSQDPIIPRAKTQYF. DNA for the CDR3: TGCGCCAGCAGCCAAGACCCGATAATTCCCAGGGCGAAGACCCAGTACTTC.

CDR3 nucleotides: TGTGCCTGGAACGAACAGGGGTTGGAAGAAAAACTGTTTTTT. Encoded protein: CAWNEQGLEEKLFF. This chain links TRBV30 with TRBJ1-4; 7 nucleotides line up with TRBD1. Germline values: CDR1 GTSNPN, CDR2 SVGIG (reference sequence). V shed 4 bases, J shed 8 bases, and the junction held 10 bases outside the gene matches. The CDR3 consists of 14 residues.

This clone was observed a few times. The chain links TRBV19 to TRBJ1-6, with D hard to call. The ends were cut back, 5 bases at V and 13 bases at J, with 21 bases in the middle. The germline CDR1 and CDR2 sequences are LNHDA and SQIVND (reference sequence). CDR3 length equals 15 residues. The CDR3 here is CASSAEYSSPNPLHF. Written as DNA, the CDR3 is TGTGCCAGTAGTGCCGAGTACAGCAGCCCTAATCCCCTCCACTTT.

This clone was counted once. V gene TRBV27 combines with J gene TRBJ2-7, with TRBD2 as a possible D gene (7 bases). V dropped 5 bases and J dropped 3 bases, with 17 bases sitting between them. The CDR3 extends over 15 amino acids. Germline CDR1 and CDR2: MNHEY and SMNVEV (reference sequence). CDR3 sequence (DNA): TGTGCCAGCAGTCCTTACGGGGGGCCAAGCTACGAGCAGTACTTC. This gives the protein CASSPYGGPSYEQYF.

The V gene is TRBV6-1, the J gene TRBJ2-1; 9 nucleotides match TRBD2. Losses at the gene ends were 3 bases for V and 4 bases for J; bases not matched to a gene: 4. CDR3 length: 15 residues. The germline gives CDR1 MNHNS, CDR2 SASEGT. The CDR3 sequence is CASSERGGQYNEQFF. DNA of the CDR3: TGTGCCAGCAGTGAGCGGGGGGGACAGTACAATGAGCAGTTCTTC.

The J gene is TRBJ1-2, the V gene TRBV30, with D possibly matching TRBD1 (5 bases). CDR1 GTSNPN and CDR2 SVGIG come from the germline V gene (reference sequence). The CDR3 is 13 amino acids. The V and J ends lost 6 bases and 0 bases respectively, with 11 bases between them. The CDR3 loop is CACPDTANYGYTF. The CDR3 DNA reads TGTGCCTGCCCGGACACCGCTAACTATGGCTACACCTTC. Full variable domain (missing parts from reference TRBV30 and TRBJ1-2): SQTIHQWPATLVQPVGSPLSLECTVEGTSNPNLYWYRQAAGRGLQLLFYSVGIGQISSEVPQNLSASRPQDRQFILSSKKLLLSDSGFYLCACPDTANYGYTFGSGTRLTVV.

The chain's CDR3 is CASGQNYYEQYF. The CDR3 region has the DNA TGTGCTAGTGGCCAAAATTACTACGAGCAGTACTTC. This rearrangement joins TRBV12-5 to TRBJ2-5, with unresolved D. The J call may be wrong; the DNA end is better matched by TRBJ2-7. CDR3 size: 12 residues. CDR1 and CDR2 (germline): LGHNT, FRNRAP.

This rearrangement joins TRBV18 to TRBJ1-6, with 7 bases that match TRBD1. Trimming at V came to 6 bases and at J to 5 bases, leaving 7 bases not matched to a gene. CDR1 KGHSH and CDR2 LQKENI come from the germline V gene. CDR3 size: 15 residues. This chain's CDR3 is CASSPGQQNNSPLHF. In DNA form, the CDR3 reads TGTGCCAGCTCTCCGGGACAGCAGAATAATTCACCCCTCCACTTT.

V is TRBV29-1 and J is TRBJ1-5; 7 nucleotides align to TRBD1. The CDR3 extends over 14 amino acids. Germline values: CDR1 SQVTM, CDR2 ANQGSEA. J was trimmed by 2 bases and V by 5 bases; bases with no gene match: 6. CDR3 sequence (DNA): TGCAGCGTTCTGACAGGGAATGGCAATCAGCCCCAGCATTTT. Translating gives CSVLTGNGNQPQHF. Drawing the rest from reference TRBV29-1 and TRBJ1-5, the complete variable domain is SAVISQKPSRDICQRGTSLTIQCQVDSQVTMMFWYRQQPGQSLTLIATANQGSEATYESGFVIDKFPISRPNLTFSTLTVSNMSPEDSSIYLCSVLTGNGNQPQHFGDGTRLSIL.

The CDR3 region is CASSRRGATYEQYF. CDR3 sequence (DNA): TGTGCCAGCAGTAGGCGGGGCGCCACCTACGAGCAGTACTTC. V usage is TRBV27 and J usage is TRBJ2-7; tentative D call: TRBD2 (6 bases). This CDR3 comprises 14 residues. V was trimmed by 5 bases and J by 2 bases, leaving 13 bases between them. The germline V gene has CDR1 MNHEY and CDR2 SMNVEV (reference sequence).

This clone was seen only once. The rearrangement links TRBV19 to TRBJ1-1; TRBD1 matches 8 bases. V shed 3 bases, J shed 6 bases, and the junction held 9 bases outside the gene matches. The CDR3 runs 15 residues. CDR1 is LNHDA, CDR2 SQIVND, per germline (reference sequence). The CDR3: CASSIGNRGWAEAFF. Written as DNA, the CDR3 is TGTGCCAGTAGTATTGGCAACAGGGGGTGGGCTGAAGCTTTCTTT.

In its sample, this clone was seen a few times. V is TRBV7-8 and J is TRBJ2-2, with a tentative D call TRBD1 (6 bases). V shed 9 bases and J shed 3 bases, with 11 bases lying between them. This CDR3 spans 13 amino acids. Germline-derived CDR1 and CDR2 are SGHVS and FQNEAQ. This CDR3 is CASSTGYTGELFF. The CDR3 DNA reads TGTGCCAGTTCAACAGGGTACACCGGGGAGCTGTTTTTT.

CDR3 sequence reads: CASSSHGGPSPLHF. The CDR3 DNA follows: TGTGCCAGCAGCTCCCACGGAGGGCCTTCACCCCTCCACTTT. The V gene is TRBV7-3, the J gene TRBJ1-6, with D unclear. Per the germline V gene, CDR1 is SGHTA and CDR2 is FQGTGA. This CDR3 comprises 14 residues. Trimming shortened V by 4 bases and J by 9 bases, and 13 bases separated the two germline ends.

This clone showed up just once. The chain combines TRBV18 with TRBJ2-3; 13 nucleotides line up with TRBD2. Per germline, CDR1 KGHSH and CDR2 LQKENI. This CDR3 contains 15 residues. Trimming cost V 5 bases and J 4 bases; bases outside gene matches: 3. This CDR3 is CASSNGLAGADTQYF. CDR3 in DNA: TGTGCCAGCTCAAACGGACTAGCGGGGGCAGATACGCAGTATTTT.

The chain is built from TRBV5-1 and TRBJ2-5; no clear D gene. TRBJ2-7 matches the DNA end more closely, so the J call is doubtful. Germline V lookup: CDR1 SGHRS, CDR2 YFSETQ. CDR3 length: 14 amino acids. The CDR3 bases are TGCGCCAGCAGCTTGTCGACACCTGTCTACGAGCAGTACTTC. It encodes CASSLSTPVYEQYF.

The chain is built from TRBV9 and TRBJ2-7; TRBD1 is a possible D gene (6 bases). V lost 5 bases and J 2 bases, leaving 14 bases between the germline ends. Germline assignment: CDR1 SGDLS and CDR2 YYNGEE. The CDR3 is 14 amino acids. The chain's CDR3 is CASSAPGQPYEQYF. For the CDR3, the DNA is TGTGCCAGCAGTGCCCCCGGACAGCCCTACGAGCAGTACTTC.

The chain recombines TRBV10-2 with TRBJ2-7, with D unresolved. The CDR3 has 16 amino acids. V was clipped by 0 bases and J by 12 bases, with 24 bases between them. Germline CDR1 reads WSHSY; CDR2 reads SAAADI. CDR3 coding DNA: TGCGCCAGCAGTGAGTCGGCGGCCCCGCACCATAAGGTAGGGTACTTC. Encoded protein: CASSESAAPHHKVGYF.

CDR3 DNA: TGTGCCAGCAGTGAAGGGCTGACTAACTATGGCTACACCTTC. As protein: CASSEGLTNYGYTF. V is TRBV2 and J is TRBJ1-2; D is ambiguous. Germline V gene sequence: CDR1 SNHLY, CDR2 FYNNEI. V lost 1 base, J lost 0 bases, and 6 bases lay in between. The CDR3 consists of 14 residues.

In this sample, this clone turned up once. This sequence joins TRBV5-4 and TRBJ1-2; 8 bases are shared with TRBD1. CDR3 size: 14 residues. The germline V gene has CDR1 SGHNT and CDR2 YYREEE (reference sequence). J lost 4 bases, V lost 3 bases, and 5 bases had no gene match. CDR3 DNA: TGTGCCAGCAGCTCGGACAGGGCGCCCTATGGCTACACCTTC. This translates into CASSSDRAPYGYTF.

The chain recombines TRBV5-1 with TRBJ2-7, with D possibly matching TRBD1 (9 bases). V was cut by 0 bases and J by 2 bases, with 15 bases left in between. The CDR3 covers 16 residues. The germline CDR1 and CDR2 sequences are SGHRS and YFSETQ. The CDR3 sequence: CASSLAGGDRAYEQYF. The CDR3 DNA follows: TGCGCCAGCAGCTTGGCGGGAGGGGACAGGGCCTACGAGCAGTACTTC.

This clone was observed a single time. The V and J genes are TRBV15 and TRBJ1-1; 8 bases align to TRBD1. Germline V CDR1 and CDR2: LNHNV, YYDKDF (reference sequence). The CDR3 has 15 amino acids. J was trimmed by 6 bases and V by 1 base; bases with no gene match: 7. The CDR3 spells CATSRAETGDPEAFF. The CDR3 DNA follows: TGTGCCACCAGCAGAGCAGAGACAGGGGACCCTGAAGCTTTCTTT.

This chain connects TRBV16 to TRBJ1-4; no firm D call. CDR3 length equals 14 residues. Germline V lookup: CDR1 KGHSY, CDR2 FQNENV. Trimming took off 0 bases at V and 6 bases at J, with 8 bases between the two ends. The chain's CDR3 is CASSQSKTDEKLFF. The CDR3 bases are TGTGCCAGCAGCCAATCAAAAACAGATGAAAAACTGTTTTTT.

A few counts support this clone. This chain uses TRBV5-6 with TRBJ1-5; 9 bases are shared with TRBD1. CDR1 is SGHDT, CDR2 YYEEEE, per germline. With 2 bases clipped from V and 5 bases from J, the junction kept 2 bases outside the gene matches. CDR3 length equals 14 residues. CDR3 amino acids: CASSLRTGDQPQHF. In DNA, the CDR3 is TGTGCCAGCAGCTTAAGGACAGGGGATCAGCCCCAGCATTTT.